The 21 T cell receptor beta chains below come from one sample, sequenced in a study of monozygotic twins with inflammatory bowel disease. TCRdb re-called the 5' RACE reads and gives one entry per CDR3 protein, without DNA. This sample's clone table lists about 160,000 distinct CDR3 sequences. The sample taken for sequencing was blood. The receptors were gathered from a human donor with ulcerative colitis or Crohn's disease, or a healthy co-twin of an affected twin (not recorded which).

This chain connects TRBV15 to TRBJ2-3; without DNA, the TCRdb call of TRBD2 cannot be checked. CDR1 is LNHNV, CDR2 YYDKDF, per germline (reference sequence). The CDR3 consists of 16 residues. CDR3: CATSRDLQGGPDTQYF.

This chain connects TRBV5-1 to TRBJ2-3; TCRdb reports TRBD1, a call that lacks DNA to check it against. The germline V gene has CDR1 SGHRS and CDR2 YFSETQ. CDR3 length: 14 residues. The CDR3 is CASSPGQGIDTQYF.

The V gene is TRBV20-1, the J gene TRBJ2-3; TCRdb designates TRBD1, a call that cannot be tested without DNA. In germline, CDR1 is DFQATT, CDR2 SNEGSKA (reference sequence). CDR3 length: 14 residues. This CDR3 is CSAFRGGGTDTQYF.

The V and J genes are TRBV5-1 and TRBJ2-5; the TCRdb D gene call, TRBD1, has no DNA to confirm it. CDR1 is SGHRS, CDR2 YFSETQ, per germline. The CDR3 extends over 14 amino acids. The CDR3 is CASSLEGAEETQYF.

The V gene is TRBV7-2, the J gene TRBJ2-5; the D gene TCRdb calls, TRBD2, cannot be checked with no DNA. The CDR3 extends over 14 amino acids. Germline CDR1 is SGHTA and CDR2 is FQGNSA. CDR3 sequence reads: CASSPPSGRETQYF.

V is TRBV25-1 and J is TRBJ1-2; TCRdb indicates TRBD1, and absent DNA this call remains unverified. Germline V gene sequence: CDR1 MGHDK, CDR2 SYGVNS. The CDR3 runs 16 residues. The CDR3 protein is CASSSAGASLGRGYTF.

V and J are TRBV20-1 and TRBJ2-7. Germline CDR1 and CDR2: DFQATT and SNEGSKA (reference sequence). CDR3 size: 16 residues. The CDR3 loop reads CSASAPGYPSSYEQYF.

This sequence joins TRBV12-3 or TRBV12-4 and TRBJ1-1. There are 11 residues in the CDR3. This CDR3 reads CASSGIAEAFF.

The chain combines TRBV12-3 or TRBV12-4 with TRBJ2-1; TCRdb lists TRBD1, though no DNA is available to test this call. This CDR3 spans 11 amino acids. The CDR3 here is CASSPRDVQFF.

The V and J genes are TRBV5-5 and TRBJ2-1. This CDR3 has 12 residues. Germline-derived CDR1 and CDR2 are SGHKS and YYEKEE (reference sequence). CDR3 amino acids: CASRNVYNEQFF.

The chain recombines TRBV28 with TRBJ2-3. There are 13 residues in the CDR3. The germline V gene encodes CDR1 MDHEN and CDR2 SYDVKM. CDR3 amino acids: CASSFLSVDTQYF. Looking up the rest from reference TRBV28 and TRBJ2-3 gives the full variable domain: DVKVTQSSRYLVKRTGEKVFLECVQDMDHENMFWYRQDPGLGLRLIYFSYDVKMKEKGDIPEGYSVSREKKERFSLILESASTNQTSMYLCASSFLSVDTQYFGPGTRLTVL.

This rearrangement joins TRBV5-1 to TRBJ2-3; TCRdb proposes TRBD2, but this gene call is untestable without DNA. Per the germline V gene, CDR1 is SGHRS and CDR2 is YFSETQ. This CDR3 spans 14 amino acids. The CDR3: CASSRADSTDTQYF. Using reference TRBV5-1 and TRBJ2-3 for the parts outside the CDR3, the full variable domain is KAGVTQTPRYLIKTRGQQVTLSCSPISGHRSVSWYQQTPGQGLQFLFEYFSETQRNKGNFPGRFSGRQFSNSRSEMNVSTLELGDSALYLCASSRADSTDTQYFGPGTRLTVL.

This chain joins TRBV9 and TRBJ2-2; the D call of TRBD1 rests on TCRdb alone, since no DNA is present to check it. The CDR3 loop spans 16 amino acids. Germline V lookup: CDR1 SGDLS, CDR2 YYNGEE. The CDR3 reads CASSIDGRGVTGELFF.

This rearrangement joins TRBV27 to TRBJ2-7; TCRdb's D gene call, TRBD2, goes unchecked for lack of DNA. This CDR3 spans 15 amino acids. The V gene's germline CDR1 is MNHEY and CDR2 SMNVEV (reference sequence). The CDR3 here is CASRDRREHPYEQYF.

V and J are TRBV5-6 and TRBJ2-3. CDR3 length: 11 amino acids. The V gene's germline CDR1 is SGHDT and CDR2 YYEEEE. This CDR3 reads CASSFRSTQYF.

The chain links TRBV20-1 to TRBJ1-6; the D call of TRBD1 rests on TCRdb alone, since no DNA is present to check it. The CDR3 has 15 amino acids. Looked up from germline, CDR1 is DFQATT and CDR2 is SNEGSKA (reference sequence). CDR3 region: CSARAGDVLESPLHF.

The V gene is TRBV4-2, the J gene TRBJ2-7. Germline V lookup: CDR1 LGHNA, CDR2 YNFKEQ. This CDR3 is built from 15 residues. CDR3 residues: CASSQDVEKAYEQYF.

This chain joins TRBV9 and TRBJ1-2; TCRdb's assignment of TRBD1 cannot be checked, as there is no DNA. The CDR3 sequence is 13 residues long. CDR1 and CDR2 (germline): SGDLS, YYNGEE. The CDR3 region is CASSADSPYGYTF.

Here the CDR3 reads CASRRGRGGAEQYF. The rearrangement links TRBV27 to TRBJ2-7; TCRdb indicates TRBD1, and absent DNA this call remains unverified. Germline V gene data show CDR1 as MNHEY and CDR2 as SMNVEV (reference sequence). CDR3 length: 14 residues.

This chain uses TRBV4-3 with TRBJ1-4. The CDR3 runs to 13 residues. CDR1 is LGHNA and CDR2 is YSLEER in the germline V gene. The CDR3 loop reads CASSLAVGEKLFF.

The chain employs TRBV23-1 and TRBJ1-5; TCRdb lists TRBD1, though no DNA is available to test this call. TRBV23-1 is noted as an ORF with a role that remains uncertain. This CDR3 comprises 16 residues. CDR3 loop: CASSQSRRTDNQPQHF.